Below, 22 T cell receptor beta chains from the same sample are listed, as sequenced in a study of OX40 agonist ivuxolimab in advanced cancers. Clones were read by immunoSEQ multiplex PCR, and TCRdb kept only the in-frame ones, dropping some. The sample records 58,000 or so clones, 80% to 90% being singletons. Here the sequenced sample was CD4+ or CD8+ T cells sorted from blood, taken in a trial of the OX40 agonist ivuxolimab. The receptor source for this set is an adult with an advanced solid tumor such as melanoma, head and neck, liver or kidney cancer.

CDR3 region: CASRDYGFWTEDYTEAFF. CDR3 bases: TGCGCCAGCAGAGACTATGGATTTTGGACAGAGGACTACACTGAAGCTTTCTTT. The J gene is TRBJ1-1, the V gene TRBV10-2; D might be TRBD1 (6 bases). The V end lost 6 bases, the J end lost 3 bases, and 26 bases lay between the germline ends. The CDR3 spans 18 residues. Germline CDR1 and CDR2: WSHSY and SAAADI.

V is TRBV7-9 and J is TRBJ1-1; D ambiguous. Germline CDR1 is SEHNR and CDR2 is FQNEAQ (reference sequence). CDR3 length: 14 residues. V lost 2 bases and J lost 1, with 8 bases in between. CDR3 loop: CASSLQPENTEAFF. The CDR3 coding sequence is TGTGCCAGCAGCTTACAACCCGAGAACACTGAAGCTTTCTTT. The full variable domain, rest sourced from reference TRBV7-9 and TRBJ1-1, is DTGVSQNPRHKITKRGQNVTFRCDPISEHNRLYWYRQTLGQGPEFLTYFQNEAQLEKSRLLSDRFSAERPKGSFSTLEIQRTEQGDSAMYLCASSLQPENTEAFFGQGTRLTVV.

This chain uses TRBV28 with TRBJ2-7; 9 bases line up with TRBD1. V lost 6 bases, J lost 6 bases, and 9 bases stayed unmatched. The V gene's germline CDR1 is MDHEN and CDR2 SYDVKM. The CDR3 is 14 residues long. Written as DNA, the CDR3 is TGTGCCAGCAGGTTACAGGGGGCGTCGGGCGAGCAGTACTTC. This sequence encodes CASRLQGASGEQYF.

V is TRBV2 and J is TRBJ2-2, with TRBD1 matching 7 bases. The CDR3 runs 14 residues. Trimming took 8 bases from V and 3 from J; bases not matched to a gene: 6. The germline gives CDR1 SNHLY, CDR2 FYNNEI. The chain's CDR3 is CASGRGPHTGELFF. CDR3 DNA: TGTGCCAGCGGTAGGGGGCCCCACACCGGGGAGCTGTTTTTT.

The rearrangement links TRBV5-1 to TRBJ1-4; the D is unclear. This CDR3 region has 15 residues. Germline V gene data show CDR1 as SGHRS and CDR2 as YFSETQ. Deletions cut 0 bases from V and 7 bases from J, with 13 bases between. CDR3 residues: CASSLVGGLGEKLFF. Here the CDR3 DNA reads TGCGCCAGCAGCTTGGTGGGAGGGTTGGGTGAAAAACTGTTTTTT.

The chain couples TRBV6-5 to TRBJ1-2, with a tentative D call TRBD1 (5 bases). Deletions cut 8 bases from V and 3 bases from J, with 13 bases between. This CDR3 is built from 13 residues. Germline loops: CDR1 MNHEY, CDR2 SVGAGI. The CDR3 loop reads CASSREVHYGYTF. In DNA form, the CDR3 reads TGTGCCAGCTCCAGGGAGGTACACTATGGCTACACCTTC.

The chain combines TRBV19 with TRBJ2-1, with a possible D match to TRBD2 (6 bases). Germline-derived CDR1 and CDR2 are LNHDA and SQIVND (reference sequence). The V gene lost 1 base and the J gene lost 9 bases, with 13 bases spanning the gap. The CDR3 runs to 14 residues. In DNA form, the CDR3 reads TGTGCCAGTAGTATAGCCCGGGACTTGGGTGAGCAGTTCTTC. Its translation: CASSIARDLGEQFF.

The chain links TRBV28 to TRBJ1-1; TRBD1 might be the D (6 bases). The CDR3 runs to 14 residues. V gave up 8 bases and J gave up 7 bases, with 20 bases separating them. Germline V CDR1 and CDR2: MDHEN, SYDVKM. Written as DNA, the CDR3 is TGTGCCAGCCAAGGTGAGGGGGTTAACCGTGAAGCTTTCTTT. It yields the protein CASQGEGVNREAFF.

V gene TRBV2 combines with J gene TRBJ1-1; the D gene is possibly TRBD1 (5 bases). The CDR3 sequence is 14 residues long. CDR1 is SNHLY, CDR2 FYNNEI, per germline. Trimming pared 4 bases from V and 0 bases from J, leaving 9 bases between. CDR3 sequence: CASSVARVNTEAFF. CDR3 coding DNA: TGTGCCAGCAGTGTGGCCAGGGTGAACACTGAAGCTTTCTTT.

This rearrangement joins TRBV19 to TRBJ2-2; the match to TRBD2 covers 11 bases. CDR1 and CDR2 from the germline V gene are LNHDA and SQIVND (reference sequence). Trimming removed 3 bases from V and 4 bases from J; junction bases left unmatched: 7. The CDR3 extends over 17 amino acids. The CDR3 here is CASSIHSGGAGTGELFF. CDR3 DNA: TGTGCCAGTAGTATCCATAGCGGGGGGGCCGGCACCGGGGAGCTGTTTTTT.

This clone was detected only once. The chain uses TRBV29-1 and TRBJ1-1; D is uncertain. The V gene lost 4 bases and the J gene lost 3 bases, with 12 bases spanning the gap. The CDR3 extends over 13 amino acids. Germline V gives CDR1 SQVTM, CDR2 ANQGSEA. The CDR3 nucleotides are TGCAGCGTTGTGGCACAGCCTGACACTGAAGCTTTCTTT. Translated: CSVVAQPDTEAFF. The full variable domain, in which reference TRBV29-1 and TRBJ1-1 provide the parts outside the CDR3, is SAVISQKPSRDICQRGTSLTIQCQVDSQVTMMFWYRQQPGQSLTLIATANQGSEATYESGFVIDKFPISRPNLTFSTLTVSNMSPEDSSIYLCSVVAQPDTEAFFGQGTRLTVV.

The V gene is TRBV1, the J gene TRBJ2-5; the D call of TRBD2 is as the table states it, not checked on the DNA. TRBV1 is described as a pseudogene. CDR3 length equals 19 residues. The CDR3 DNA reads as TGCACCAGCAGCCAAGTTAATCGACTAGCGGGGATGGGCCCTACGGCCCAGTACTTC. It yields the protein CTSSQVNRLAGMGPTAQYF.

This chain links TRBV30 with TRBJ2-2; TRBD2 matches 15 bases. V trimming: 5 bases; J trimming: 2 bases; junction bases outside the gene matches: 3. This CDR3 has 16 residues. Germline CDR1 reads GTSNPN; CDR2 reads SVGIG (reference sequence). CDR3 residues: CAWGLAGGFNTGELFF. The CDR3 DNA is TGTGCCTGGGGACTAGCGGGAGGGTTTAACACCGGGGAGCTGTTTTTT.

This chain connects TRBV5-6 to TRBJ2-7; TRBD1 matches 8 bases. The CDR3 runs 13 residues. Germline loops: CDR1 SGHDT, CDR2 YYEEEE. Trimming at V came to 4 bases and at J to 3 bases, leaving 3 bases not matched to a gene. CDR3 protein: CASSRDRGYEQYF. Written as DNA, the CDR3 is TGTGCCAGCAGCCGTGACAGGGGCTACGAGCAGTACTTC.

This chain joins TRBV6-7 and TRBJ2-5; TRBD1 agrees at 7 bases. TRBV6-7 has ORF status, its function being uncertain. This CDR3 contains 15 residues. After removal of 4 bases from V and 1 base from J, the junction contained 6 bases not matched to a gene. The CDR3 region has the DNA TGTGCCAGCAGTTTACGCCACAGGGGCCAAGAGACCCAGTACTTC. Its protein is CASSLRHRGQETQYF.

The chain combines TRBV5-1 with TRBJ2-4; 9 nucleotides line up with TRBD1. This CDR3 spans 16 amino acids. V lost 4 bases and J lost 5; bases outside the gene matches: 10. Germline lookup yields CDR1 SGHRS and CDR2 YFSETQ. Here the CDR3 reads CASSLAGQGSENIQYF. The CDR3 nucleotides read TGCGCCAGCAGCCTCGCGGGACAGGGTTCGGAAAACATTCAGTACTTC.

The chain links TRBV5-4 to TRBJ2-2, with 8 bases matching TRBD1. The junction had 11 bases not matched to a gene; V was cut back by 5 bases and J by 5 bases. Germline CDR1 is SGHNT and CDR2 is YYREEE (reference sequence). CDR3 length: 16 amino acids. The CDR3 DNA reads as TGTGCCAGCAGTCCTGGAGGCAGGGGGCAGACCGGGGAGCTGTTTTTT. Its protein product is CASSPGGRGQTGELFF.

This chain connects TRBV29-1 to TRBJ1-2, with 7 bases that match TRBD1. V trimming: 4 bases; J trimming: 4 bases; junction bases outside the gene matches: 3. CDR3 length equals 12 residues. Germline V gene sequence: CDR1 SQVTM, CDR2 ANQGSEA. CDR3 loop: CSVGWDSYGYTF. CDR3 nucleotides: TGCAGCGTTGGGTGGGACAGCTATGGCTACACCTTC. Looking up the rest from reference TRBV29-1 and TRBJ1-2 gives the full variable domain: SAVISQKPSRDICQRGTSLTIQCQVDSQVTMMFWYRQQPGQSLTLIATANQGSEATYESGFVIDKFPISRPNLTFSTLTVSNMSPEDSSIYLCSVGWDSYGYTFGSGTRLTVV.

This clone has only a few counts. The junction departs from the called germline gene at one end, perhaps through a read error. This chain uses TRBV5-8 with TRBJ2-7; D is unclear. Germline-derived CDR1 and CDR2 are SGHTS and YDEGEE. CDR3 length equals 15 residues. Written as DNA, the CDR3 is TGTGCCAGCAGACCGCTGAATTTGAGATCCTCCGAGCAGTACTTC. Protein: CASRPLNLRSSEQYF.

The chain recombines TRBV28 with TRBJ1-2; TRBD1 is a possible D gene (5 bases). Germline lookup yields CDR1 MDHEN and CDR2 SYDVKM. This CDR3 spans 12 amino acids. Deletions cut 4 bases from V and 3 bases from J, with 6 bases between. The CDR3 sequence is CASSSTDYGYTF. DNA of the CDR3: TGTGCCAGCAGTTCGACAGACTATGGCTACACCTTC.

V and J are TRBV7-2 and TRBJ2-3, with 7 bases matching TRBD2. Germline loops: CDR1 SGHTA, CDR2 FQGNSA. The CDR3 consists of 15 residues. V was clipped by 2 bases and J by 5 bases; unmatched bases: 7. CDR3 DNA: TGTGCCAGCAGCTTAATCGCGGGAGAGGTAGATACGCAGTATTTT. This encodes CASSLIAGEVDTQYF.

The gene calls are TRBV28 and TRBJ1-5; D is uncertain. V gave up 5 bases and J gave up 11 bases, with 13 bases separating them. The CDR3 consists of 12 residues. Germline loops: CDR1 MDHEN, CDR2 SYDVKM. CDR3 sequence reads: CASSRAPRAQHF. The CDR3 DNA reads TGTGCCAGCAGTCGAGCCCCTAGGGCCCAGCATTTT.